This TCR beta chain derives from a study of T-cell memory formation after mild COVID-19. This clonotype was observed at least ten times. As yet, its antigen is unknown. Findings and caveats of the study: The finding that pre-infection memory included some responding clones suggested that cross-reactive memory joined.

V lost 3 bases to trimming and J lost 0 bases, with 7 bases between them. This CDR3 contains 14 residues. The germline gives CDR1 MNHEY, CDR2 SMNVEV (reference sequence). 5'RACE primed at constant segments yielded TCR alpha and TCR beta cDNA libraries bearing sample barcodes and UMIs. Each CDR3 protein is one row after TCRdb ran MiXCR on the 5' RACE reads. The sample shows tens of thousands of distinct CDR3 sequences, more than 12% of them seen only once. V usage is TRBV27 and J usage is TRBJ2-3; unclear D gene. The sequenced sample consisted of PBMCs or a T cell subset sorted from them (not recorded which). The receptor was isolated from a young man who had mild COVID-19 (a few samples of this study predate the infection). Cell type and time point are not known. The CDR3 is CASSLLGSTDTQYF. CDR3 coding DNA: TGTGCCAGCAGTTTGCTGGGAAGCACAGATACGCAGTATTTT.